This T cell receptor beta chain was captured in a study of cytomegalovirus exposure and HLA in healthy donors. Study-wide findings and caveats: Reports indicated that the classifier achieved high specificity and sensitivity in diagnosing cytomegalovirus status.

The germline gives CDR1 ENHRY, CDR2 SYGVKD. After removal of 6 bases from V and 6 bases from J, the junction contained 3 bases not matched to a gene. The length of the CDR3 is 13 residues. TCRdb keeps only in-frame clones here, not all; method: immunoSEQ multiplex PCR. The sample has roughly 73,000 clones, approximately 95% seen once. Points on this clone: Antigen specificity is unknown.

This sequence joins TRBV10-3 and TRBJ2-2, with 8 bases fitting TRBD2. This TCR derives from a man aged 18 to 30 in good health and CMV-seropositive. Sequenced: PBMCs. The CDR3 region has the DNA TGTGCCATCAGGGAGCGGGAGCCCGGGGAGCTGTTTTTT. This sequence encodes CAIREREPGELFF.